Included here is one T cell receptor (beta chain) sequence, with context. Its antigen remains unknown. The germline gives CDR1 MDHEN, CDR2 SYDVKM. This CDR3 region has 12 residues. Trimming removed 6 bases at V and 7 bases at J, with 12 bases between. This record comes from a study of cytomegalovirus exposure and HLA in healthy donors. Study-level results: Rare TCR sequences dominated, though some public TCRs recurred in many donors.

Data came from immunoSEQ multiplex PCR; TCRdb stores just in-frame clones and leaves some out. Among over 150,000 clones listed, roughly nine tenths were seen once. V gene TRBV28 combines with J gene TRBJ1-2, with D unclear. The sequence came from a woman aged 18-35 years in good health and CMV-seropositive. Sample: PBMCs. The CDR3 nucleotides read TGTGCCAGCAGGAGAGAGGGCGGTGGCTACACCTTC. The encoded protein is CASRREGGGYTF.